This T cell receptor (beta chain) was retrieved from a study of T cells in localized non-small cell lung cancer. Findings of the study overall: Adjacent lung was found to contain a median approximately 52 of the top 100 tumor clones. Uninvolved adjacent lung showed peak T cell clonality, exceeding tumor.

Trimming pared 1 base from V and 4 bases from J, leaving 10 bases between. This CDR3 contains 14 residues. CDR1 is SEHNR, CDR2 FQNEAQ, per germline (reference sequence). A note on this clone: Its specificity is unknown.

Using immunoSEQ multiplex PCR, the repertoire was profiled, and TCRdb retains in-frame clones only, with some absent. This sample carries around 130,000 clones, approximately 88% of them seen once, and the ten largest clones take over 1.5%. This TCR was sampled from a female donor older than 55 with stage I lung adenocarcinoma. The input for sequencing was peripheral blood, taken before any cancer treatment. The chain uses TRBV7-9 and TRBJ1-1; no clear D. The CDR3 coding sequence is TGTGCCAGCAGCTTAGGGGGTGGGAGCACTGAAGCTTTCTTT. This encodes CASSLGGGSTEAFF.